The clone carrying this TCR beta chain was seen at least ten times. Its target is not known. Germline-derived CDR1 and CDR2 are DFQATT and SNEGSKA (reference sequence). Trimming removed 6 bases at V and 3 bases at J, with 14 bases between. The CDR3 totals 13 residues. These data originate in a study of response to subunit inactivated influenza vaccine. General observations from the study: After each seasonal influenza vaccination, few new T cells are recruited, the authors suggested.

TCRdb itself ran the RT-PCR reads through MiXCR, one entry per CDR3 protein. Among more than 400,000 distinct CDR3 sequences listed, 9.5% to 12% were seen once. V is TRBV20-1 and J is TRBJ1-2, with D possibly matching TRBD1 (6 bases). The receptor's source is a man aged 45 to 65 who received an inactivated influenza vaccine. The sequenced sample was PBMCs from blood, obtained roughly 6 weeks after vaccination. In nucleotides, the CDR3 is TGCAGTGCAAGCCCGACAGGCTACTATGGCTACACCTTC. Its translation is CSASPTGYYGYTF.